These 24 T cell receptor beta chains were all obtained from the same sample, sequenced in a study of shared clonotypes between healthy human individuals. Produced via immunoSEQ multiplex PCR; TCRdb's table is partial and in-frame only. This sample yields 950,000 to 1,100,000 clones, of which around 76% are seen a single time; approximately 1.3% belongs to the top ten. The source material was memory CD4+ T cells sorted from blood. Subset given: CD45RA-negative fraction. Receptors originate from a man aged 18-30 years in good health.

This clone was recorded a few times. The chain joins TRBV5-6 to TRBJ1-2; unclear D gene. The CDR3 extends over 15 amino acids. V was trimmed by 4 bases and J by 2 bases, leaving 15 bases between them. CDR1 SGHDT and CDR2 YYEEEE come from the germline V gene. The DNA of the CDR3 is TGTGCCAGCAGCCCCAGCAAGAAGGAGAACTATGGCTACACCTTC. Residues: CASSPSKKENYGYTF. The whole variable domain, remainder taken from reference TRBV5-6 and TRBJ1-2, is DAGVTQSPTHLIKTRGQQVTLRCSPKSGHDTVSWYQQALGQGPQFIFQYYEEEERQRGNFPDRFSGHQFPNYSSELNVNALLLGDSALYLCASSPSKKENYGYTFGSGTRLTVV.

The gene calls are TRBV11-2 and TRBJ1-6; D unresolved. Germline V CDR1 and CDR2: SGHAT, FQNNGV. The CDR3 has 14 residues. The V gene lost 4 bases and the J gene lost 9 bases, with 13 bases spanning the gap. CDR3 protein: CASSSSIKSSPLHF. CDR3 sequence (DNA): TGTGCCAGCAGCTCGAGCATTAAGAGTTCACCCCTCCACTTT.

The gene calls are TRBV6-1 and TRBJ1-2; no definite D call. CDR3 length equals 11 residues. V shed 8 bases and J shed 5 bases, with 9 bases lying between them. CDR1 is MNHNS, CDR2 SASEGT, per germline. DNA of the CDR3: TGTGCCAGCGGGGAAAATTATGGCTACACCTTC. Translation: CASGENYGYTF.

The table lists this clone with a few counts. This chain uses TRBV30 with TRBJ1-6; 7 bases match TRBD1. From germline, CDR1 is GTSNPN and CDR2 SVGIG (reference sequence). V trimming: 4 bases; J trimming: 7 bases; junction bases outside the gene matches: 10. This CDR3 contains 15 residues. CDR3 DNA: TGTGCCTGGAACCCACTGACAGGGAGCAATTCACCCCTCCACTTT. The encoded protein is CAWNPLTGSNSPLHF. Together with reference TRBV30 and TRBJ1-6, the CDR3 gives the full variable domain: SQTIHQWPATLVQPVGSPLSLECTVEGTSNPNLYWYRQAAGRGLQLLFYSVGIGQISSEVPQNLSASRPQDRQFILSSKKLLLSDSGFYLCAWNPLTGSNSPLHFGNGTRLTVT.

The rearrangement uses TRBV7-8 and TRBJ2-7; D is undetermined. The germline V gene has CDR1 SGHVS and CDR2 FQNEAQ. The V and J ends lost 1 base and 4 bases respectively, with 11 bases between them. The CDR3 is made up of 14 amino acids. CDR3 sequence reads: CASSLDVGFYEQYF. The CDR3, as DNA: TGTGCCAGCAGCTTAGATGTCGGATTTTACGAGCAGTACTTC.

The CDR3 is CSVERDSYEQYF. The CDR3 DNA reads as TGCAGCGTTGAAAGGGACAGCTACGAGCAGTACTTC. This chain joins TRBV29-1 and TRBJ2-7; 7 bases map to TRBD1. The CDR3 contains 12 residues. J gave up 3 bases and V 2 bases, and 1 base lay outside the gene matches. Germline CDR1 and CDR2: SQVTM and ANQGSEA.

The J gene is TRBJ2-2, the V gene TRBV4-3; D could derive from TRBD1 or TRBD2 (6 bases each). The ends were cut back, 0 bases at V and 4 bases at J, with 9 bases in the middle. The CDR3 sequence is 15 residues long. CDR1 and CDR2 from the germline V gene are LGHNA and YSLEER. The CDR3 DNA sequence: TGCGCCAGCAGCCAAGAACAGGGACTCACCGGGGAGCTGTTTTTT. Translated: CASSQEQGLTGELFF.

The sample holds one count of this clone. V usage is TRBV19 and J usage is TRBJ2-3; 9 bases fit TRBD2. The V segment lost 4 bases and the J segment 9 bases; nucleotides outside the gene matches: 11. Germline assignment: CDR1 LNHDA and CDR2 SQIVND (reference sequence). This CDR3 spans 15 amino acids. This chain's CDR3 is CASSKPGLAGSTQYF. CDR3 bases: TGTGCCAGTAGTAAACCAGGGCTAGCGGGGAGCACGCAGTATTTT.

This clone was recorded once. The chain combines TRBV10-3 with TRBJ2-1; the D is unclear. The germline CDR1 and CDR2 sequences are ENHRY and SYGVKD. The CDR3 contains 11 residues. Deletions cut 5 bases from V and 10 bases from J, with 9 bases between. The CDR3, as DNA: TGTGCCATCAGTTGGCACCGGGAGCAGTTCTTC. This translates into CAISWHREQFF.

As regards this clone: The sample contains more than one DNA sequence encoding this CDR3. The chain employs TRBV18 and TRBJ2-7, with D perhaps TRBD1 or TRBD2 (6 bases each). The CDR3 covers 15 residues. The germline V gene encodes CDR1 KGHSH and CDR2 LQKENI. The V end lost 4 bases, the J end lost 1 base, and 14 bases lay between the germline ends. Written as DNA, the CDR3 is TGTGCCAGCTCACTAGGGCAAGGGGGGTCCTACGAGCAGTACTTC. It codes for CASSLGQGGSYEQYF.

This chain uses TRBV2 with TRBJ2-1; D gene ambiguous. CDR1 is SNHLY and CDR2 is FYNNEI in the germline V gene. This CDR3 is 15 amino acids long. The V end lost 3 bases, the J end lost 7 bases, and 16 bases lay between the germline ends. CDR3 loop: CASSETAADGNEQFF. The CDR3 DNA is TGTGCCAGCAGTGAGACCGCGGCAGATGGAAATGAGCAGTTCTTC.

The CDR3: CASSSWTSGRNEQFF. The CDR3 DNA is TGTGCCAGCAGCTCTTGGACTAGCGGGAGAAATGAGCAGTTCTTC. The J gene is TRBJ2-1, the V gene TRBV5-6; 13 bases map to TRBD2. Germline V gives CDR1 SGHDT, CDR2 YYEEEE. This CDR3 is built from 15 residues. Unmatched junction bases numbered 4, after V lost 3 bases and J lost 7 bases.

This chain connects TRBV15 to TRBJ2-1, with D unresolved. Germline-derived CDR1 and CDR2 are LNHNV and YYDKDF (reference sequence). The CDR3 loop spans 13 amino acids. The V and J ends lost 0 bases and 2 bases respectively, with 2 bases between them. The CDR3 loop is CATSRDPYNEQFF. CDR3 DNA: TGTGCCACCAGCAGAGATCCCTACAATGAGCAGTTCTTC.

Of note for this clone: Different DNA sequences within this sample yield the same CDR3. J is TRBJ2-7 and V is TRBV10-3; 15 bases are a match to TRBD2. The CDR3 totals 16 residues. Germline values: CDR1 ENHRY, CDR2 SYGVKD. The V gene end was trimmed by 0 bases and the J gene end by 3 bases; junction bases not matched to a gene: 0. The CDR3 reads CAISESGLAGGYEQYF. The CDR3 DNA is TGTGCCATCAGTGAGTCGGGACTAGCGGGAGGCTACGAGCAGTACTTC.

This chain joins TRBV30 and TRBJ1-5; D is unclear. Trimming took off 2 bases at V and 7 bases at J, with 12 bases between the two ends. The CDR3 is made up of 13 amino acids. Germline V gene lookup returns CDR1 GTSNPN and CDR2 SVGIG (reference sequence). In nucleotides, the CDR3 is TGTGCCTGGAGTTCACCGTCCAAACAGCCCCAGCATTTT. Translating it yields CAWSSPSKQPQHF.

V usage is TRBV5-1 and J usage is TRBJ1-1; D ambiguous. The CDR3 sequence is 14 residues long. Germline V gene sequence: CDR1 SGHRS, CDR2 YFSETQ. Trimming left V 4 bases short and J 1 base short, with 11 bases between. The CDR3 is CASSPVVQNTEAFF. The DNA for the CDR3 is TGCGCCAGCAGCCCTGTTGTCCAGAACACTGAAGCTTTCTTT.

This clone has a single count. This chain connects TRBV5-1 to TRBJ1-4; TRBD1 might be the D (5 bases). V was clipped by 3 bases and J by 0 bases, with 12 bases between them. Germline loops: CDR1 SGHRS, CDR2 YFSETQ. This CDR3 is 16 amino acids long. The CDR3 bases are TGCGCCAGCAGCTGGGGCTCGCTCGCAACTAATGAAAAACTGTTTTTT. It specifies CASSWGSLATNEKLFF. Together with reference TRBV5-1 and TRBJ1-4, the CDR3 gives the full variable domain: KAGVTQTPRYLIKTRGQQVTLSCSPISGHRSVSWYQQTPGQGLQFLFEYFSETQRNKGNFPGRFSGRQFSNSRSEMNVSTLELGDSALYLCASSWGSLATNEKLFFGSGTQLSVL.

This clone has only one observation. CDR3: CASSLAVKGYEQFF. Here the CDR3 DNA reads TGCGCCAGCAGCTTGGCCGTAAAAGGATATGAGCAGTTCTTC. The chain uses TRBV5-1 and TRBJ2-1; D unclear. The germline V gene has CDR1 SGHRS and CDR2 YFSETQ. The germline V and J ends were trimmed by 0 bases and 8 bases, with 12 bases remaining between them. CDR3 length equals 14 residues.

V is TRBV6-1 and J is TRBJ1-1; weak D call: TRBD1 (5 bases). The CDR3 sequence is 14 residues long. Germline lookup yields CDR1 MNHNS and CDR2 SASEGT. Deletions cut 8 bases from V and 3 bases from J, with 16 bases between. The CDR3 DNA sequence: TGTGCCAGCCAGACGGGGGATCAACACACTGAAGCTTTCTTT. It specifies CASQTGDQHTEAFF.

This clone was seen a handful of times. This chain joins TRBV5-1 and TRBJ1-2; a possible D gene is TRBD1 (5 bases). CDR3 length equals 16 residues. V lost 0 bases and J 4 bases, leaving 16 bases between the germline ends. Germline CDR1 is SGHRS and CDR2 is YFSETQ. DNA of the CDR3: TGCGCCAGCAGCTTGGATTGGGCAGGGACCTCCTATGGCTACACCTTC. Its translation: CASSLDWAGTSYGYTF.

The rearrangement uses TRBV21-1 and TRBJ2-7; no check of the table's D call, TRBD2, against the DNA was made. TRBV21-1 is deemed a pseudogene. The CDR3 is made up of 19 amino acids. The CDR3 DNA sequence: TGTGCCAGCAGCAAAGAGCCAGCGGGAGGGCCAGGGGGCTCCTACGAGCAGTACTTC. Protein sequence: CASSKEPAGGPGGSYEQYF.

The chain couples TRBV19 to TRBJ1-1; maybe TRBD1 (5 bases). The CDR3 is 13 residues long. Germline loops: CDR1 LNHDA, CDR2 SQIVND (reference sequence). Between the trimmed V and J ends, which lost 1 base and 7 bases, there was a span of 10 bases. CDR3 in amino acids: CASSIGLDSEAFF. The CDR3 nucleotides are TGTGCCAGTAGTATAGGACTCGACAGTGAAGCTTTCTTT.

The table lists this clone with many counts. This rearrangement joins TRBV18 to TRBJ2-5; 10 bases agree with TRBD2. The trim removed 6 bases at V and 5 bases at J, leaving 9 bases unmatched. Germline CDR1 is KGHSH and CDR2 is LQKENI. The CDR3 sequence is 15 residues long. The DNA of the CDR3 is TGTGCCAGCTCCAGGGCTAGCGGGAGTCGGGAGACCCAGTACTTC. Protein: CASSRASGSRETQYF.

This chain uses TRBV6-5 with TRBJ2-7; tentatively, D is TRBD2 (5 bases). CDR3 size: 13 residues. Trimming left V 7 bases short and J 3 bases short, with 13 bases between. In germline, CDR1 is MNHEY, CDR2 SVGAGI. CDR3 sequence (DNA): TGTGCCAGCACCATCAGAGAGGGCTACGAGCAGTACTTC. Encoded protein: CASTIREGYEQYF.